The clone carrying this T cell receptor (beta chain) was seen more than once but under ten times. Its target is not known. This entry belongs to a study of T cell repertoires in cytomegalovirus infection. One entry per CDR3 protein, called by TCRdb with MiXCR from the reads. The sample lists roughly 70,000 distinct CDR3 sequences; around 20% were seen once. V was trimmed by 1 base and J by 5 bases, leaving 12 bases between them. Germline CDR1 reads LNHDA; CDR2 reads SQIVND (reference sequence). The CDR3 has 15 amino acids. The sequence was collected from a human donor in good health (CMV status not recorded). Some clones in this sample may be carry-over from other donors' samples. This rearrangement joins TRBV19 to TRBJ2-1; no definite D call. Specimen: CD8+ T cells from cultured PBMCs, collected from culture after CMV antigen stimulation. The CDR3 coding sequence is TGTGCCAGTAGTATAGGCTTCGACGGCGACAATGAGCAGTTCTTC. This translates into CASSIGFDGDNEQFF.